A single sample is the source of the 30 T cell receptor beta chains below, sequenced in a study of OX40 agonist ivuxolimab in advanced cancers. Generated by immunoSEQ multiplex PCR, the TCRdb table keeps only in-frame clones and is missing some. The sample holds under 40,000 clones, just under 80% seen once. The material was CD4+ or CD8+ T cells sorted from blood, obtained in a trial of the OX40 agonist ivuxolimab. These receptors were taken from an adult with an advanced solid tumor such as melanoma, head and neck, liver or kidney cancer.

This clone showed up just a few times. The chain combines TRBV10-2 with TRBJ2-2, with D unclear. Germline V gives CDR1 WSHSY, CDR2 SAAADI. The V end lost 3 bases, the J end lost 1 base, and 6 bases lay between the germline ends. The CDR3 has 14 residues. The CDR3 here is CASSDGLNTGELFF. The CDR3 DNA is TGCGCCAGCAGTGACGGGTTGAACACCGGGGAGCTGTTTTTT.

This rearrangement joins TRBV5-8 to TRBJ1-2; D is unresolved. The CDR3 runs 13 residues. V shed 4 bases and J shed 8 bases, with 15 bases lying between them. Germline V gene data show CDR1 as SGHTS and CDR2 as YDEGEE. CDR3 sequence reads: CASSHGKSWGYTF. CDR3 nucleotides: TGTGCCAGCAGCCACGGGAAAAGCTGGGGCTACACCTTC.

The chain has TRBV28 and TRBJ2-3; D may be TRBD1 (5 bases). V dropped 6 bases and J dropped 0 bases, with 16 bases sitting between them. Germline V gene lookup returns CDR1 MDHEN and CDR2 SYDVKM. This CDR3 comprises 16 residues. The CDR3 nucleotides are TGTGCCAGCAGGTCAGGACAAGAGTTTAGCACAGATACGCAGTATTTT. This sequence encodes CASRSGQEFSTDTQYF.

This clone is a singleton in its sample. CDR3 sequence reads: CAWSVVLDTQYF. CDR3 nucleotide sequence: TGTGCCTGGAGTGTAGTGTTGGATACGCAGTATTTT. The V gene is TRBV30, the J gene TRBJ2-3; no definite D call. This CDR3 has 12 residues. CDR1 is GTSNPN and CDR2 is SVGIG in the germline V gene (reference sequence). V was clipped by 0 bases and J by 6 bases, with 7 bases between them.

This chain links TRBV11-2 with TRBJ2-3, with a weak D call TRBD2 (6 bases). CDR3 size: 16 residues. Germline V gene data show CDR1 as SGHAT and CDR2 as FQNNGV. With 5 bases removed from V and 0 bases from J, the gap between germline ends came to 15 bases. The CDR3 here is CASSLGGFTSTDTQYF. The CDR3 nucleotides are TGTGCCAGCAGCCTCGGAGGGTTCACTAGCACAGATACGCAGTATTTT. Full variable domain (remainder filled in from reference TRBV11-2 and TRBJ2-3): EAGVAQSPRYKIIEKRQSVAFWCNPISGHATLYWYQQILGQGPKLLIQFQNNGVVDDSQLPKDRFSAERLKGVDSTLKIQPAKLEDSAVYLCASSLGGFTSTDTQYFGPGTRLTVL.

The rearrangement links TRBV27 to TRBJ2-5; tentatively, D is TRBD2 (5 bases). Per the germline V gene, CDR1 is MNHEY and CDR2 is SMNVEV (reference sequence). Trimming removed 4 bases at V and 7 bases at J, with 22 bases between. CDR3 length equals 16 residues. The CDR3 DNA is TGTGCCAGCAGTTCAAAAGGGTTGGGCCGCGGAGGGACCCAGTACTTC. Amino acid sequence: CASSSKGLGRGGTQYF.

The chain uses TRBV11-2 and TRBJ1-1, with 7 bases aligning to TRBD1. Unmatched junction bases numbered 3, after V lost 0 bases and J lost 5 bases. Germline V gene lookup returns CDR1 SGHAT and CDR2 FQNNGV. This CDR3 has 14 amino acids. The CDR3 loop is CASSLDQGGTEAFF. Written as DNA, the CDR3 is TGTGCCAGCAGCTTAGACCAGGGGGGGACTGAAGCTTTCTTT.

The chain couples TRBV27 to TRBJ2-5; 9 nucleotides agree with TRBD1. CDR1 MNHEY and CDR2 SMNVEV come from the germline V gene (reference sequence). V lost 0 bases and J lost 1; bases outside the gene matches: 18. This CDR3 spans 21 amino acids. CDR3 coding DNA: TGTGCCAGCAGTTTATCACCCCCTGTAGATCGACAGGGGGTTTCCCAAGAGACCCAGTACTTC. As protein: CASSLSPPVDRQGVSQETQYF.

The chain has TRBV9 and TRBJ1-2, with a tentative D call TRBD1 (5 bases). V was shortened by 4 bases and J by 4 bases, with 17 bases between the two germline ends. Per the germline V gene, CDR1 is SGDLS and CDR2 is YYNGEE. The CDR3 covers 15 residues. CDR3 sequence (DNA): TGTGCCAGCAGCCCCGCCAAGGGACTGCTCTATGGCTACACCTTC. It specifies CASSPAKGLLYGYTF.

The chain recombines TRBV18 with TRBJ2-7; 10 bases fit TRBD1. Trimming at V came to 3 bases and at J to 0 bases, leaving 5 bases not matched to a gene. The germline V gene has CDR1 KGHSH and CDR2 LQKENI. The CDR3 has 16 residues. Written as DNA, the CDR3 is TGTGCCAGCTCACCGTCCGGGACAGGGGTCTCCTACGAGCAGTACTTC. Translated, it gives CASSPSGTGVSYEQYF.

V usage is TRBV19 and J usage is TRBJ1-2; a weak D match, TRBD1 (6 bases). From germline, CDR1 is LNHDA and CDR2 SQIVND (reference sequence). Trimming left V 5 bases short and J 3 bases short, with 13 bases between. This CDR3 region has 14 residues. The CDR3 here is CASSRKQGDYGYTF. DNA for the CDR3: TGTGCCAGTAGTCGAAAACAGGGTGACTATGGCTACACCTTC.

The CDR3 here is CASRETVGDSPLHF. The DNA of the CDR3 is TGCGCCAGCAGAGAGACGGTCGGTGATTCACCCCTCCACTTT. The chain links TRBV10-2 to TRBJ1-6; D gene unclear. This CDR3 spans 14 amino acids. Trimming removed 6 bases from V and 8 bases from J, with 14 bases in between. Germline CDR1 is WSHSY and CDR2 is SAAADI.

The J gene is TRBJ2-5, the V gene TRBV5-1; the D gene could be TRBD1 or TRBD2 (6 bases each). The CDR3 is made up of 16 amino acids. Trimming cost V 2 bases and J 5 bases, with 19 bases left between them. The germline V gene has CDR1 SGHRS and CDR2 YFSETQ. The CDR3 loop reads CASSFQGGRGMETQYF. In DNA form, the CDR3 reads TGCGCCAGCAGCTTCCAAGGGGGGCGTGGCATGGAGACCCAGTACTTC.

This clone was detected only a few times. The V and J genes are TRBV6-5 and TRBJ1-5; D gene uncertain. Germline loops: CDR1 MNHEY, CDR2 SVGAGI. The CDR3 runs 12 residues. V was clipped by 11 bases and J by 5 bases, with 13 bases between them. The CDR3 DNA reads as TGTGCCGGTCGCCGGGGAGATCAGCCCCAGCATTTT. Translation: CAGRRGDQPQHF.

V and J are TRBV5-1 and TRBJ1-1; TRBD1 might be the D (5 bases). The CDR3 is 15 residues long. Trimming shortened V by 5 bases and J by 0 bases, and 14 bases separated the two germline ends. Germline loops: CDR1 SGHRS, CDR2 YFSETQ. CDR3 nucleotides: TGCGCCAGCAGGCAAGAACCGGGGCTGAACACTGAAGCTTTCTTT. Amino acid sequence: CASRQEPGLNTEAFF.

The V call is TRBV28, the J call TRBJ1-1, with D possibly matching TRBD1 (6 bases). Per germline, CDR1 MDHEN and CDR2 SYDVKM. The CDR3 totals 13 residues. The V end lost 7 bases, the J end lost 2 bases, and 11 bases lay between the germline ends. CDR3 DNA: TGTGCCAGCACCAAACAGGGAAACACTGAAGCTTTCTTT. Its translation: CASTKQGNTEAFF.

The genes are TRBV2 and TRBJ2-3, with 8 bases that match TRBD2. Trimming at V came to 5 bases and at J to 2 bases, leaving 3 bases not matched to a gene. The CDR3 spans 14 residues. Germline assignment: CDR1 SNHLY and CDR2 FYNNEI. The CDR3 is CASSTSGPTDTQYF. The CDR3 nucleotides are TGTGCCAGCAGTACTAGCGGACCCACAGATACGCAGTATTTT. The full variable domain, rest sourced from reference TRBV2 and TRBJ2-3, is EPEVTQTPSHQVTQMGQEVILRCVPISNHLYFYWYRQILGQKVEFLVSFYNNEISEKSEIFDDQFSVERPDGSNFTLKIRSTKLEDSAMYFCASSTSGPTDTQYFGPGTRLTVL.

CDR3: CASSVQGGGEQFF. CDR3 DNA sequence: TGTGCCAGCAGCGTCCAGGGAGGGGGTGAGCAGTTCTTC. This chain links TRBV7-2 with TRBJ2-1; tentatively, D is TRBD2 (7 bases). Germline CDR1 is SGHTA and CDR2 is FQGNSA. Trimming pared 5 bases from V and 9 bases from J, leaving 14 bases between. The CDR3 covers 13 residues.

CDR3 bases: TGTGCCAGCAGTGGTGGAGGACCGATCTACGAGCAGTACTTC. Its translation is CASSGGGPIYEQYF. V gene TRBV6-1 combines with J gene TRBJ2-7, with D tentatively TRBD2 (5 bases). Germline V CDR1 and CDR2: MNHNS, SASEGT. The CDR3 runs 14 residues. V dropped 4 bases and J dropped 3 bases, with 13 bases sitting between them.

V is TRBV2 and J is TRBJ1-1; D perhaps matches TRBD1 (6 bases). The CDR3 totals 15 residues. V shed 11 bases and J shed 4 bases, with 23 bases lying between them. Germline loops: CDR1 SNHLY, CDR2 FYNNEI. CDR3 in amino acids: CAGGAFSSRGTEAFF. The CDR3 nucleotides read TGTGCCGGGGGGGCTTTCTCTTCGCGGGGCACTGAAGCTTTCTTT.

The chain links TRBV4-1 to TRBJ1-4; no clear D. The germline gives CDR1 MGHRA, CDR2 YSYEKL. The CDR3 sequence is 15 residues long. The V end lost 0 bases, the J end lost 7 bases, and 12 bases lay between the germline ends. This CDR3 is CASSQEGSGREKLFF. CDR3 bases: TGCGCCAGCAGCCAAGAGGGATCAGGCCGTGAAAAACTGTTTTTT.

The genes are TRBV4-1 and TRBJ1-1; D is possibly TRBD1 (5 bases). The CDR3 runs to 13 residues. V was pared by 0 bases and J by 5 bases, with 7 bases between. From germline, CDR1 is MGHRA and CDR2 YSYEKL. The CDR3 region is CASSQDRQTEAFF. As DNA, the CDR3 is TGCGCCAGCAGCCAAGATCGACAGACTGAAGCTTTCTTT.

This chain links TRBV29-1 with TRBJ2-1; 10 nucleotides agree with TRBD1. This CDR3 has 12 residues. Losses at the gene ends were 6 bases for V and 7 bases for J; bases not matched to a gene: 3. Germline V gives CDR1 SQVTM, CDR2 ANQGSEA. CDR3 residues: CSVGTGVNEQFF. Here the CDR3 DNA reads TGCAGCGTCGGGACAGGGGTGAATGAGCAGTTCTTC.

The rearrangement links TRBV14 to TRBJ1-2, with TRBD1 matching over 12 bases. Trimming removed 4 bases from V and 5 bases from J; junction bases left unmatched: 5. The length of the CDR3 is 15 residues. Germline assignment: CDR1 SGHDN and CDR2 FVKESK. The CDR3 bases are TGTGCCAGCAGCCCGCCGGGACAGGGGGCATATGGCTACACCTTC. Translation gives CASSPPGQGAYGYTF.

This chain joins TRBV19 and TRBJ1-1; D uncertain. This CDR3 has 12 residues. Germline CDR1 reads LNHDA; CDR2 reads SQIVND (reference sequence). V lost 2 bases and J 1 base, leaving 2 bases between the germline ends. The CDR3 DNA reads as TGTGCCAGTAGTATAAGGAACACTGAAGCTTTCTTT. Amino acids: CASSIRNTEAFF.

The rearrangement joins TRBV6-1 to TRBJ2-1, with D uncertain. Deletions cut 4 bases from V and 6 bases from J, with 16 bases between. The germline V gene has CDR1 MNHNS and CDR2 SASEGT. The CDR3 loop spans 15 amino acids. DNA of the CDR3: TGTGCCAGCAGTGGTACACATTTAGTACTCAATGAGCAGTTCTTC. This codes for CASSGTHLVLNEQFF.

V gene TRBV10-1 combines with J gene TRBJ2-5; D might be TRBD2 (6 bases). Germline V gene data show CDR1 as WNHNN and CDR2 as SYGVQD (reference sequence). The CDR3 is made up of 14 amino acids. The ends were cut back, 3 bases at V and 5 bases at J, with 13 bases in the middle. The CDR3 DNA sequence: TGCGCCAGCAGTGATGCGGGGTCGGGCGAGACCCAGTACTTC. Encoded protein: CASSDAGSGETQYF.

This chain joins TRBV2 and TRBJ2-6, with D unresolved. The germline V gene has CDR1 SNHLY and CDR2 FYNNEI. The CDR3 runs to 18 residues. V was trimmed by 7 bases and J by 0 bases, leaving 19 bases between them. CDR3 sequence: CASNKGRSLSSGANVLTF. The CDR3, as DNA: TGTGCCAGCAATAAGGGAAGGTCCCTAAGCTCTGGGGCCAACGTCCTGACTTTC.

On this clone itself: The sample carries other DNA sequences with the same CDR3. The chain has TRBV27 and TRBJ1-1; perhaps TRBD1 as D (5 bases). From germline, CDR1 is MNHEY and CDR2 SMNVEV (reference sequence). The CDR3 consists of 13 residues. The V end lost 3 bases, the J end lost 2 bases, and 7 bases lay between the germline ends. As DNA, the CDR3 is TGTGCCAGCAGTTTCAGGGAAAACACTGAAGCTTTCTTT. Protein product: CASSFRENTEAFF.

The genes are TRBV6-6 and TRBJ1-4; possibly TRBD1 for D (5 bases). V was shortened by 6 bases and J by 8 bases, with 13 bases between the two germline ends. The CDR3 is made up of 13 amino acids. CDR1 and CDR2 from the germline V gene are MNHNY and SVGAGI (reference sequence). CDR3 DNA sequence: TGTGCCAGCAGCCTCTCGGGACGGGAAAAACTGTTTTTT. Amino acid sequence: CASSLSGREKLFF.